The clone carrying this T cell receptor (beta chain) was seen more than once but under ten times. The CDR3 is made up of 15 amino acids. Germline lookup yields CDR1 KGHSH and CDR2 LQKENI. The germline V and J ends were trimmed by 4 bases and 5 bases, with 17 bases remaining between them. Measured with immunoSEQ multiplex PCR; TCRdb has only the in-frame clones, and not every one. The table has around 51,000 clones, roughly 78% seen once. This sample was taken from a study of early stage breast cancer tumors. Study overall: Most of the 16 invasive tumors were ER+, PR+ and HER2-. Among roughly 12 ER+/PR+/HER2- tumors, eight were ductal, four lobular.

The gene calls are TRBV18 and TRBJ1-1; D remains ambiguous. Specimen: blood. This sequence originates from a person in their 40s with breast cancer. The CDR3 here is CASSLRIEVGTEAFF. In DNA, the CDR3 is TGTGCCAGCTCACTCCGTATCGAGGTAGGGACTGAAGCTTTCTTT. The full variable domain, completed using reference TRBV18 and TRBJ1-1, is NAGVMQNPRHLVRRRGQEARLRCSPMKGHSHVYWYRQLPEEGLKFMVYLQKENIIDESGMPKERFSAEFPKEGPSILRIQQVVRGDSAAYFCASSLRIEVGTEAFFGQGTRLTVV.